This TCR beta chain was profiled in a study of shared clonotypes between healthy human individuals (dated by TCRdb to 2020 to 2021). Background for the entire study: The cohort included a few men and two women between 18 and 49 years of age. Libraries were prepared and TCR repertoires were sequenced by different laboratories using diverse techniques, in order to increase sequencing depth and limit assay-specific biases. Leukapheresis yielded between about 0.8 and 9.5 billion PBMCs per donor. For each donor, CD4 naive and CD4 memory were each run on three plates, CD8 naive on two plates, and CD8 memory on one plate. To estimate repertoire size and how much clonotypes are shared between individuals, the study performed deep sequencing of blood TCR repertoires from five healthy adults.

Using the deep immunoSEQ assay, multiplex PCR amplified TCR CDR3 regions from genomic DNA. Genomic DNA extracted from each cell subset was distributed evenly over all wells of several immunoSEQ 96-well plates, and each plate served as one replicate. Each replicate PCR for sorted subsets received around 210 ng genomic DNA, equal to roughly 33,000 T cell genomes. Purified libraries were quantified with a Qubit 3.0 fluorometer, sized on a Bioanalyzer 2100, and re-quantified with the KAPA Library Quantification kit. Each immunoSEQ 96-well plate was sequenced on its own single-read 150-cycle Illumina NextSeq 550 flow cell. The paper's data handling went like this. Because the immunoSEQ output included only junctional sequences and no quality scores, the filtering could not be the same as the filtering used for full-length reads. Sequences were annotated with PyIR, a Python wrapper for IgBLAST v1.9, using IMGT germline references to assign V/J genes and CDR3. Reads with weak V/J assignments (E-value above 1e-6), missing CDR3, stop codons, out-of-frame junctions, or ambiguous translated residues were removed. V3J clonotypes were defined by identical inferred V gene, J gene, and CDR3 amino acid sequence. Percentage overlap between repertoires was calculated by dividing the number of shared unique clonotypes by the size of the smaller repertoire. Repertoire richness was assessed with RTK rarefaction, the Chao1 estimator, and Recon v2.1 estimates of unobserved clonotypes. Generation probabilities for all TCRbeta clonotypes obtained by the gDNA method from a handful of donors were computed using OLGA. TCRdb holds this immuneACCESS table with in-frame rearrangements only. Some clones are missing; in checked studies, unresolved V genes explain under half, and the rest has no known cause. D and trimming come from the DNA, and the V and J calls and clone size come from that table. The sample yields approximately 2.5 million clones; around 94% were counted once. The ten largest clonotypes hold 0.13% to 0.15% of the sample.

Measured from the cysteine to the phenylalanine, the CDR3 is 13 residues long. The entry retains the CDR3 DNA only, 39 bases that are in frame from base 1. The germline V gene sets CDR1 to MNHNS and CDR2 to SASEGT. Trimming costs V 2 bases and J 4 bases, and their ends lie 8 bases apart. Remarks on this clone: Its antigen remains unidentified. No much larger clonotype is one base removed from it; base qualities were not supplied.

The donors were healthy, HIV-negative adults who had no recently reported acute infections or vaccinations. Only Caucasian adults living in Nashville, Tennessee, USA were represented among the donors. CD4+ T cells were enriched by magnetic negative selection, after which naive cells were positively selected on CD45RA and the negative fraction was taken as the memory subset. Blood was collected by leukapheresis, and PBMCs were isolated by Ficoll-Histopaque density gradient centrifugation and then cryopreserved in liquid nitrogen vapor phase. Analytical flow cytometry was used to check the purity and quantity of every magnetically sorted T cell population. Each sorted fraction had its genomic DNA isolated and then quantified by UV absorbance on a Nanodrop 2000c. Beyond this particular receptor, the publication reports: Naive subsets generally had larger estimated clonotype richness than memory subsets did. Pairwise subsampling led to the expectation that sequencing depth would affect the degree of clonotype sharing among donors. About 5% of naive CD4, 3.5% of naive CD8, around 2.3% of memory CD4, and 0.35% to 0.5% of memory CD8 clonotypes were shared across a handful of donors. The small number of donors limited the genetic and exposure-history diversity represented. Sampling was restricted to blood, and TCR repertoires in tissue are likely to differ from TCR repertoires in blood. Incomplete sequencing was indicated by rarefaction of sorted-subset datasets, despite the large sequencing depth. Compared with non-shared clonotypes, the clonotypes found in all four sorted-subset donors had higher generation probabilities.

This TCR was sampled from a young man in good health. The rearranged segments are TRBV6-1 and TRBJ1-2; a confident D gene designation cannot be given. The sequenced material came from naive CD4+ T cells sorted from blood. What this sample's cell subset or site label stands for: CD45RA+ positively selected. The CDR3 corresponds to CASSEPGFYGYTF. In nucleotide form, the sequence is TGTGCCAGCAGTGAACCCGGGTTCTATGGCTACACCTTC.